The 16 T cell receptor beta chains in this list originate from one sample, sequenced in a study of blood T cell repertoires in COVID-19. This table comes from immunoSEQ multiplex PCR, and its TCRdb copy is limited to in-frame clones, with some not included. The sample consists of about 99,000 clones, 86% of them appearing once. Sequencing was performed on peripheral blood. These receptors were collected from a woman aged 55-69 years in a cohort sampled during active or convalescent COVID-19.

The rearrangement uses TRBV7-9 and TRBJ2-4, with a possible D match to TRBD1 (7 bases). The V end lost 5 bases, the J end lost 1 base, and 24 bases lay between the germline ends. Germline V gene sequence: CDR1 SEHNR, CDR2 FQNEAQ (reference sequence). The CDR3 runs to 19 residues. The CDR3 DNA is TGTGCCAGCAGCCCAAAAACGTGGGGGGCGGGACAGGCCAAAAACATTCAGTACTTC. Translating it yields CASSPKTWGAGQAKNIQYF.

V usage is TRBV29-1 and J usage is TRBJ1-1; the match to TRBD1 covers 7 bases. J gave up 6 bases and V 4 bases, and 5 bases lay outside the gene matches. The CDR3 sequence is 12 residues long. CDR1 is SQVTM and CDR2 is ANQGSEA in the germline V gene. The DNA of the CDR3 is TGCAGCGTTGGTCAGGACAGGTCTGAAGCTTTCTTT. This sequence encodes CSVGQDRSEAFF.

This rearrangement joins TRBV15 to TRBJ1-2, with no clear D. Per the germline V gene, CDR1 is LNHNV and CDR2 is YYDKDF (reference sequence). Trimming took 5 bases from V and 5 from J, leaving 15 bases between them. The CDR3 runs to 14 residues. DNA of the CDR3: TGTGCCACCAGCTTTGACCGGGTTCAATATGGCTACACCTTC. Protein sequence: CATSFDRVQYGYTF.

The CDR3 DNA sequence: TGCGCCAGCAGCTTGGGACAGGGGGTTCGTTACGAAAAACTGTTTTTT. Its translation is CASSLGQGVRYEKLFF. This chain joins TRBV5-1 and TRBJ1-4, with 9 bases fitting TRBD1. The germline V gene encodes CDR1 SGHRS and CDR2 YFSETQ. Trimming removed 0 bases from V and 8 bases from J; junction bases left unmatched: 8. The CDR3 runs to 16 residues.

The V gene is TRBV7-9, the J gene TRBJ1-4; 10 bases agree with TRBD1. The CDR3 length is 15 residues. V lost 2 bases and J lost 5; bases outside the gene matches: 2. The germline CDR1 and CDR2 sequences are SEHNR and FQNEAQ (reference sequence). The CDR3 DNA follows: TGTGCCAGCAGCTTATCGACAGGGGGCAATGAAAAACTGTTTTTT. Translation: CASSLSTGGNEKLFF.

The genes are TRBV7-3 and TRBJ2-7; D is undetermined. CDR3 length: 13 amino acids. Trimming took off 5 bases at V and 5 bases at J, with 13 bases between the two ends. The germline V gene encodes CDR1 SGHTA and CDR2 FQGTGA. The CDR3 reads CASSRVGVDEQYF. Here the CDR3 DNA reads TGTGCCAGCAGCCGCGTTGGTGTCGACGAGCAGTACTTC.

The DNA for the CDR3 is TGTGCCAGCAGTTCTTCCAGGGGCCCGTACTACAATGAGCAGTTCTTC. This codes for CASSSSRGPYYNEQFF. The gene calls are TRBV2 and TRBJ2-1; perhaps TRBD1 as D (6 bases). V was shortened by 5 bases and J by 3 bases, with 17 bases between the two germline ends. The CDR3 extends over 16 amino acids. From germline, CDR1 is SNHLY and CDR2 FYNNEI.

This chain links TRBV5-1 with TRBJ1-6, with 12 bases that match TRBD1. V lost 4 bases and J lost 9; bases outside the gene matches: 5. The CDR3 covers 15 residues. Per germline, CDR1 SGHRS and CDR2 YFSETQ. Here the CDR3 DNA reads TGCGCCAGCAGCCTCCGGGACAGGGGGCGTTCACCCCTCCACTTT. It encodes CASSLRDRGRSPLHF.

In its sample, this clone was seen once. The genes are TRBV11-2 and TRBJ1-4, with TRBD1 matching 11 bases. V gave up 1 base and J gave up 7 bases; unmatched junction bases: 2. The CDR3 covers 15 residues. Germline V gives CDR1 SGHAT, CDR2 FQNNGV. Here the CDR3 DNA reads TGTGCCAGCAGCTTAGCCGGGACAGGGGGTGAAAAACTGTTTTTT. It is translated as CASSLAGTGGEKLFF.

V usage is TRBV7-9 and J usage is TRBJ1-2, with 8 bases that match TRBD1. The CDR3 spans 15 residues. Germline V CDR1 and CDR2: SEHNR, FQNEAQ (reference sequence). Unmatched junction bases numbered 4, after V lost 0 bases and J lost 4 bases. The CDR3 sequence is CASSLAQDRVYGYTF. In nucleotides, the CDR3 is TGTGCCAGCAGCTTAGCCCAGGACAGGGTCTATGGCTACACCTTC.

The rearrangement uses TRBV2 and TRBJ2-1; 10 bases are shared with TRBD2. Germline lookup yields CDR1 SNHLY and CDR2 FYNNEI. V was pared by 6 bases and J by 0 bases, with 5 bases of the junction left unmatched. This CDR3 has 16 amino acids. Here the CDR3 reads CASRSGGAGSYNEQFF. The CDR3 DNA reads TGTGCCAGCAGGAGCGGGGGGGCCGGCTCCTACAATGAGCAGTTCTTC.

This clone came up a few times. This sequence joins TRBV7-8 and TRBJ1-4; 9 bases match TRBD1. CDR3 length equals 14 residues. The germline V gene encodes CDR1 SGHVS and CDR2 FQNEAQ. V lost 3 bases and J lost 7; bases outside the gene matches: 3. CDR3 in amino acids: CASSFTGGVEKLFF. Written as DNA, the CDR3 is TGTGCCAGCAGCTTTACAGGGGGCGTTGAAAAACTGTTTTTT.

The CDR3 protein is CASSKNAGTIHTEAFF. The CDR3 bases are TGTGCCAGCAGCAAAAACGCCGGGACAATCCACACTGAAGCTTTCTTT. The chain couples TRBV5-4 to TRBJ1-1, with a weak D call TRBD1 (6 bases). V lost 4 bases and J 3 bases, leaving 19 bases between the germline ends. Germline CDR1 reads SGHNT; CDR2 reads YYREEE (reference sequence). The CDR3 runs 16 residues.

The chain combines TRBV25-1 with TRBJ2-7; D is ambiguous. The CDR3 is made up of 11 amino acids. V was clipped by 1 base and J by 5 bases, with 3 bases between them. Germline V lookup: CDR1 MGHDK, CDR2 SYGVNS. The CDR3 nucleotides read TGTGCCAGCAGTGAATTCAACGAGCAGTACTTC. It is translated as CASSEFNEQYF.

This clone was observed once. Other DNA sequences in this specimen translate into the identical CDR3. V usage is TRBV28 and J usage is TRBJ1-4; 9 bases are shared with TRBD1. Germline V lookup: CDR1 MDHEN, CDR2 SYDVKM. The V gene end was trimmed by 6 bases and the J gene end by 5 bases; junction bases not matched to a gene: 7. The CDR3 extends over 15 amino acids. The CDR3 nucleotides are TGTGCCAGCAGCCTAGGGGACAGGGCGAATGAAAAACTGTTTTTT. Amino acids: CASSLGDRANEKLFF.

The chain carries TRBV5-1 and TRBJ2-3; the D is unclear. The V end was cut by 5 bases, the J end by 5 bases, with 9 bases between. The CDR3 sequence is 12 residues long. Per germline, CDR1 SGHRS and CDR2 YFSETQ. CDR3 protein: CASRFSEDTQYF. CDR3 in DNA: TGCGCCAGCAGGTTTAGTGAAGATACGCAGTATTTT.